The 13 T cell receptor beta chains given below trace back to one sample, sequenced in a study of early T cells in non-severe SARS-CoV-2 infection. TCRdb reprocessed the 5' RACE reads via MiXCR and lists one record per CDR3 protein. The sample has roughly 81,000 distinct CDR3 sequences, about an eighth seen once. What was sequenced was whole blood. Source of these receptors: an adult who was a healthcare worker with PCR-confirmed SARS-CoV-2 infection or an uninfected control (not recorded which).

The CDR3, as DNA: TGCGCCAGCAGCTATACAGGGCCTCCTAACTATGGCTACACCTTC. Protein product: CASSYTGPPNYGYTF. This rearrangement joins TRBV5-1 to TRBJ1-2; a possible D gene is TRBD1 (6 bases). V was shortened by 3 bases and J by 0 bases, with 12 bases between the two germline ends. CDR1 and CDR2 from the germline V gene are SGHRS and YFSETQ. The CDR3 spans 15 residues.

This clonotype has ten or more counts. The V gene is TRBV11-3, the J gene TRBJ2-1; 8 bases agree with TRBD2. Germline trimming cut 3 bases from V and 10 bases from J; bases unmatched to any gene: 5. The V gene's germline CDR1 is SGHNT and CDR2 YENEEA. The CDR3 is made up of 13 amino acids. The CDR3 region has the DNA TGTGCCAGCAGCTTGTCTCGGACTAGCGAGCAGTTCTTC. It codes for CASSLSRTSEQFF.

This clonotype has at least ten counts. The chain uses TRBV10-3 and TRBJ1-1; D may be TRBD1 (6 bases). Looked up from germline, CDR1 is ENHRY and CDR2 is SYGVKD. Trimming left V 8 bases short and J 1 base short, with 14 bases between. The CDR3 covers 14 residues. DNA of the CDR3: TGTGCCATCCGCCGCGGACAGCCGAACACTGAAGCTTTCTTT. This codes for CAIRRGQPNTEAFF.

At least ten counts were recorded for this clonotype. The CDR3 sequence is CSGWTSGRTDTQYF. The CDR3 DNA follows: TGCAGCGGGTGGACTAGCGGGAGGACAGATACGCAGTATTTT. The chain carries TRBV29-1 and TRBJ2-3, with 14 nucleotides matching TRBD2. V shed 7 bases and J 3 bases; nucleotides not matched to a gene: 3. This CDR3 is built from 14 residues. Germline V gives CDR1 SQVTM, CDR2 ANQGSEA.

This clonotype was detected a few times. The CDR3 reads CAISESVASHEQFF. The DNA of the CDR3 is TGTGCCATCAGTGAGTCGGTAGCGTCGCATGAGCAGTTCTTC. The chain carries TRBV10-3 and TRBJ2-1; tentatively, D is TRBD2 (5 bases). Per germline, CDR1 ENHRY and CDR2 SYGVKD. The germline V and J ends were trimmed by 0 bases and 8 bases, with 11 bases remaining between them. CDR3 length: 14 amino acids.

A few counts support this clonotype. The gene calls are TRBV18 and TRBJ2-1; unclear D gene. The CDR3 totals 19 residues. CDR1 KGHSH and CDR2 LQKENI come from the germline V gene. V was shortened by 3 bases and J by 2 bases, with 23 bases between the two germline ends. CDR3 in DNA: TGTGCCAGCTCACCCTTACCGGTGAGTCAGGTAGGGCCCTACAATGAGCAGTTCTTC. It specifies CASSPLPVSQVGPYNEQFF.

This clonotype appeared many times. The V call is TRBV7-3, the J call TRBJ2-5; either TRBD1 or TRBD2 may supply D (7 bases each). V was cut by 3 bases and J by 8 bases, with 13 bases left in between. Germline CDR1 and CDR2: SGHTA and FQGTGA. The length of the CDR3 is 13 residues. This CDR3 reads CASSLEGGGTQYF. For the CDR3, the DNA is TGTGCCAGCAGCTTGGAGGGAGGGGGCACCCAGTACTTC.

In DNA, the CDR3 is TGTGCCAGCAGCTTGGCCGGACTAGCGGGAACCTACGAGCAGTACTTC. This gives the protein CASSLAGLAGTYEQYF. The chain links TRBV5-4 to TRBJ2-7; 12 bases are a match to TRBD2. Germline values: CDR1 SGHNT, CDR2 YYREEE (reference sequence). The V and J ends lost 0 bases and 2 bases, in that order; junction bases with no gene match: 3. The CDR3 spans 16 residues. The full variable domain, rest sourced from reference TRBV5-4 and TRBJ2-7, is ETGVTQSPTHLIKTRGQQVTLRCSSQSGHNTVSWYQQALGQGPQFIFQYYREEENGRGNFPPRFSGLQFPNYSSELNVNALELDDSALYLCASSLAGLAGTYEQYFGPGTRLTVT.

This clonotype was counted between two and nine times. V gene TRBV25-1 combines with J gene TRBJ1-1; 7 bases fit TRBD1. The germline gives CDR1 MGHDK, CDR2 SYGVNS. The CDR3 spans 15 residues. V was pared by 3 bases and J by 8 bases, with 12 bases of the junction left unmatched. The CDR3 DNA reads as TGTGCCAGCAGTGACCCGGCGGACAGGAATATCGAAGCTTTCTTT. As protein: CASSDPADRNIEAFF.

V and J are TRBV29-1 and TRBJ1-1; the D is unclear. Germline loops: CDR1 SQVTM, CDR2 ANQGSEA. This CDR3 contains 14 residues. V was clipped by 3 bases and J by 0 bases, with 11 bases between them. The CDR3 region is CSVDDAPLNTEAFF. DNA for the CDR3: TGCAGCGTTGATGACGCACCGTTGAACACTGAAGCTTTCTTT.

This clonotype has a count of ten or more. The chain couples TRBV7-9 to TRBJ1-4; the D is unclear. CDR3 size: 14 residues. V lost 5 bases to trimming and J lost 6 bases, with 13 bases between them. CDR1 SEHNR and CDR2 FQNEAQ come from the germline V gene (reference sequence). The CDR3 spells CASSPSGRDEKLFF. In DNA form, the CDR3 reads TGTGCCAGCAGCCCATCGGGCCGGGATGAAAAACTGTTTTTT.

V and J are TRBV20-1 and TRBJ1-5; D remains unclear. The CDR3 has 15 residues. V shed 1 base and J shed 0 bases, with 10 bases lying between them. Germline V gene lookup returns CDR1 DFQATT and CDR2 SNEGSKA (reference sequence). The CDR3 DNA reads as TGCAGTGCTAGAGGCGGGAGTAATAGCAATCAGCCCCAGCATTTT. Amino acids: CSARGGSNSNQPQHF.

This clonotype has only a few counts. The chain is built from TRBV30 and TRBJ2-5, with TRBD1 matching over 10 bases. V trimming: 1 base; J trimming: 3 bases; junction bases outside the gene matches: 5. Germline V gene sequence: CDR1 GTSNPN, CDR2 SVGIG (reference sequence). The CDR3 length is 15 residues. The chain's CDR3 is CAWSGQGAGKETQYF. The CDR3 nucleotides are TGTGCCTGGAGTGGACAGGGGGCAGGAAAAGAGACCCAGTACTTC. Full variable domain (outside the CDR3, taken from reference TRBV30 and TRBJ2-5): SQTIHQWPATLVQPVGSPLSLECTVEGTSNPNLYWYRQAAGRGLQLLFYSVGIGQISSEVPQNLSASRPQDRQFILSSKKLLLSDSGFYLCAWSGQGAGKETQYFGPGTRLLVL.